The text below deals with one T cell receptor beta chain. This record belongs to a study of blood T cell repertoires in COVID-19. Study at large: There were acute and convalescent COVID-19 samples, and they came from the United States, Italy and Spain. T cells, B-cell-depleted T cells, or PBMCs provided the cDNA or gDNA that served as material.

Authors' processing steps: Amplified reference gene primers provided the basis for estimating nucleated cell counts. Some clones are missing from TCRdb's copy, which holds only in-frame ones; the method was immunoSEQ multiplex PCR. The V and J calls and clone size come from that table; D and trimming were worked out from the DNA. Among approximately 320,000 clones listed, over 75% were seen once. This CDR3 is built from 14 residues. Between the trimmed V and J ends, which lost 0 bases and 10 bases, there was a span of 15 bases. Germline V CDR1 and CDR2: SGDLS, YYNGEE. The chain employs TRBV9 and TRBJ2-3; TRBD1 might be the D (5 bases). The sample taken for sequencing was peripheral blood. The source of this sequence is a human donor in a cohort sampled during active COVID-19. The CDR3 DNA follows: TGTGCCAGCAGCGTAGCGTCAGGGATTGGTGCGCAGTATTTT. It translates to CASSVASGIGAQYF.